This T cell receptor (beta chain) stems from a study of T cell responses to AZD1222 COVID-19 vaccine. Whole-study context: Recipients boosted at about 4 weeks or about 12 weeks are pooled.

This clone has at least ten counts. The antigen remains undetermined. Broader study findings: Repertoires were collected only later (after the peak T cell response had occurred). Just a handful of people given AZD1222 tested seropositive at baseline.

The method was immunoSEQ multiplex PCR; TCRdb's version includes in-frame clones alone and lacks a portion of them. The table records approximately 140,000 clones, around 89% of them present only once. CDR3 length: 14 residues. The V gene's germline CDR1 is SGHTA and CDR2 FQGNSA. The V end lost 8 bases, the J end lost 4 bases, and 17 bases lay between the germline ends. This material consisted of peripheral blood, taken on day 0 of AZD1222 vaccination. The source of this sequence is an adult in good health. The chain uses TRBV7-2 and TRBJ2-5, with D tentatively TRBD1 (5 bases). The CDR3 loop reads CASGTLGAAETQYF. The DNA of the CDR3 is TGTGCCAGCGGAACCTTAGGGGCAGCAGAGACCCAGTACTTC.